This T cell receptor (beta chain) was sequenced during a study of OX40 agonist ivuxolimab in advanced cancers. Study at large: With a range of about 23 to 85, age averaged approximately 64 years, and around 80% were male.

The germline gives CDR1 MNHEY, CDR2 SVGAGI. This CDR3 has 15 residues. V was cut by 0 bases and J by 4 bases, with 12 bases left in between. The repertoire was sequenced with immunoSEQ multiplex PCR; TCRdb's copy has only in-frame clones and lacks some. The data hold 98,000 or so clones, with roughly 95% observed a single time. Sequences were derived from CD4+ or CD8+ T cells sorted from blood, sampled in a trial of the OX40 agonist ivuxolimab. The origin of this receptor is an adult with an advanced solid tumor such as melanoma, head and neck, liver or kidney cancer. The rearrangement uses TRBV6-5 and TRBJ1-1, with D perhaps matching TRBD1 (6 bases). Here the CDR3 reads CASSYSGRGGTEAFF. CDR3 sequence (DNA): TGTGCCAGCAGTTACTCTGGCAGAGGGGGCACTGAAGCTTTCTTT.